This T cell receptor beta chain was sequenced during a study of cytomegalovirus exposure and HLA in healthy donors. Germline loops: CDR1 SGHTA, CDR2 FQGNSA. Deletions cut 5 bases from V and 0 bases from J, with 7 bases between. CDR3 length: 13 amino acids. This PCR relied on a set of 60 Vbeta primers and 13 Jbeta primers. Sequencing was performed with immunoSEQ multiplex PCR; in TCRdb, only in-frame clones are kept and a portion is missing. The sample holds around 170,000 clones, approximately 85% seen once. The chain links TRBV7-2 to TRBJ1-1, with a weak D call TRBD1 (5 bases). Material: PBMCs. The sequence was obtained from a young woman in good health and CMV-seronegative. CDR3 coding DNA: TGTGCCAGCAGCCCGACAGTGAACACTGAAGCTTTCTTT. The encoded protein is CASSPTVNTEAFF.